The clone carrying this T cell receptor beta chain was recorded once. The repertoire was sequenced with immunoSEQ multiplex PCR; TCRdb's copy has only in-frame clones and lacks some. This sample has under 200,000 clones, with about 90% found just once. Donors in Cohort 3 counted as recovered after two negative PCRs, clearance, or symptom resolution. V lost 3 bases to trimming and J lost 0 bases, with 9 bases between them. CDR3 length equals 15 residues. Germline V gene sequence: CDR1 MNHNY, CDR2 SVGAGI (reference sequence). The data were obtained in a study of blood T cell repertoires in COVID-19. The sample comprised PBMCs or T cells enriched from blood (not recorded which). The J gene is TRBJ1-3, the V gene TRBV6-6; D not certain. The source of this sequence is a woman in her forties or fifties who had recovered from COVID-19. The CDR3 bases are TGTGCCAGCAGTTATGAGGAACCCTCTGGAAACACCATATATTTT. Protein product: CASSYEEPSGNTIYF.